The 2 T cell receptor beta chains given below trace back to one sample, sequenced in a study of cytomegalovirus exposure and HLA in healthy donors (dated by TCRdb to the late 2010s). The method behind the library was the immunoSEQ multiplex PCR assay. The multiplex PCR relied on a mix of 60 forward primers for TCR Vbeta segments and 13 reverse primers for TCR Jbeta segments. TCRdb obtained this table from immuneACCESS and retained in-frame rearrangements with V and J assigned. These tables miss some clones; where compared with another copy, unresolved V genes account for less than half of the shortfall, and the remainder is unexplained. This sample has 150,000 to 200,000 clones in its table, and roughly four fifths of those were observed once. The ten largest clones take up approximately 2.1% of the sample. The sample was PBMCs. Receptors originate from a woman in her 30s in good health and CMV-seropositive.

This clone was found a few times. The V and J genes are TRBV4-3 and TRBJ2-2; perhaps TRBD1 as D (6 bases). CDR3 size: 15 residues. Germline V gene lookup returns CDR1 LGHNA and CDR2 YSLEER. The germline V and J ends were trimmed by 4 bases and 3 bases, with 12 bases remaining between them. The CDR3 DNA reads TGCGCCAGCAGCCTTCAAGGACAGTACACCGGGGAGCTGTTTTTT. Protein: CASSLQGQYTGELFF.

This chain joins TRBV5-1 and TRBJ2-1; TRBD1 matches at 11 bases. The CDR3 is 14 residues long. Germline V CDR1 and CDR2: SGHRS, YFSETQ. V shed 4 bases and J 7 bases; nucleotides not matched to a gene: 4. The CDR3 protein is CASSGQGAWNEQFF. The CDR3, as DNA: TGCGCCAGCAGCGGACAGGGGGCTTGGAATGAGCAGTTCTTC.